Included here is one TCR beta chain sequence, with context. The specificity of this receptor is unknown. No much larger clonotype is one base removed from it; base qualities were not supplied. The data are from a study of cytomegalovirus exposure and HLA in healthy donors (dated 2017 in TCRdb). Concerning the study at large: An earlier analysis of approximately 590 of the donors reported 276 Gb of sequence data and 120 million or so unique TCR beta sequences from approximately 180 million T cells. Among roughly 370 genotyped donors of the cohort, an average of roughly 240,000 unique TCR beta nucleotide sequences were sequenced per donor, around 18% of them non-productive. Every repertoire in the discovery cohort had been generated on one and the same sequencing platform. The aim of the study was to test whether cataloging public T cell receptors could identify signatures of past pathogen exposure. HLA typing covered class I and class II loci at four-digit resolution. Besides the first cohort of roughly 660 subjects, a separate validation cohort made up of 120 or so different subjects was used. Donor age, sex, ethnicity and CMV serostatus were compiled alongside the repertoire data. Approximately 330 gigabases of sequencing data and around 80 million unique TCR sequences made up an early release that covered approximately 650 HLA-typed donors. The study combined high-throughput TCR immunosequencing, statistical association of individual TCRs with disease status, and machine learning to predict cytomegalovirus infection status. Using immunosequencing, the study profiled T cell repertoires from 500 to 800 subjects and related those repertoires to cytomegalovirus serostatus. Because of strong linkage in the cohort, 4 to 6 DR-DQ haplotypes were treated as single units for association and clustering. Of the 350 to 450 genotyped donors, less than 85% were placed in the genetic ancestry cluster associated with self-reported Caucasian donors. The number of donors typed differed by locus, with about 620-630 for A, B, C, DRB1 and DQB1, around 560 for DQA1, over 600 for DPA1, and 450 to 480 for DPB1. A later genetic analysis used genome-wide SNP genotypes for about three fifths of the roughly 700 donors, treating that subset as a discovery cohort. An earlier analysis of 587 of the donors used high-throughput TCR beta sequencing to judge whether each TCR beta V gene segment behaved as functional or pseudogenic. The later analysis used no new phenotypic data to find candidate immune exposures, relying instead on TCR beta sequences and their occurrence across donors. In a later analysis, previously published TCR beta repertoires from several hundred donors were re-analyzed and high-resolution HLA genotyping was added so that TCR occurrence patterns could be studied.

The cohort consisted of approximately 670 healthy bone marrow donors. Cohort members were all nominally healthy when sampled, although unrecorded immune exposures were likely present. The donor was CMV seronegative and belonged to the group of more than 300 seronegative cohort members. Every donor gave a peripheral blood sample, and the peripheral blood mononuclear cells from that sample were used for TCR beta sequencing. Genomic DNA extraction from the blood cell samples was performed with the Qiagen DNeasy Blood Extraction Kit. The method was the immunoSEQ multiplex PCR assay. For the multiplex PCR, a mixture combining 60 forward primers for TCR Vbeta segments and 13 reverse primers for TCR Jbeta segments was used. The CDR3 region of rearranged TCR beta genes was amplified from genomic DNA by a multiplex PCR assay. On the Illumina HiSeq System, the amplified TCR beta libraries were sequenced as 87-base-pair reads. The source study handled its data this way. A later analysis counted tens of millions of unique TCR beta chains across the 600 to 850 repertoires, and about 10 million of these chains were shared by at least two donors. To remove PCR and sequencing errors, raw reads were error-corrected and collapsed into unique sequences using a nearest-neighbor algorithm that merged closely related sequences. Alignment of CDR3 sequences to IMGT reference sequences was used to assign V, D and J gene segments. For a sequence to be retained, at least a six-nucleotide match to both a V gene segment and a J gene segment was required. Rearrangements were called productive when the CDR3 lacked stop codons and stayed in frame with V and J; all others were non-productive. Following IMGT convention, CDR3 was defined as the stretch from the second conserved V-encoded cysteine to the conserved J-encoded phenylalanine. In an earlier analysis of more than 550 of the donors, sequences lacking an unambiguous match to a single V gene segment were excluded. In an earlier analysis of about 590 of the donors, a V segment was called functional when productive rearrangements were above 56.7%, and segregating when the standard deviation between donors exceeded 5%. A statistical classification framework was developed to diagnose cytomegalovirus status using the catalog of TCR beta chain sequences. In a later analysis, TCR nucleotide sequences were compared against IMGT/GENE-DB human TR gene sequences so that V and J genes could be assigned. Using the TCRdist pipeline, a later analysis assigned CDR3 sequences along with most-parsimonious VDJ recombination scenarios. In a later analysis, each TCR beta chain was defined by its CDR3 amino acid sequence together with its V-gene family, and reads without a unique V-gene family were excluded. A later analysis removed 550 to 700 highly shared, low-generation-probability nucleotide sequences to deal with suspected cross-contamination and a sequencing artifact. A later analysis calculated a clonal expansion index for each public chain from normalized within-repertoire ranks of inferred template counts. A later analysis computed generation probabilities with a VDJ recombination model fitted to out-of-frame rearrangements, and checked the results against IGoR. Hypergeometric tests were used in a later analysis to score TCR-TCR, TCR-HLA and TCR-CMV co-occurrence, with a repertoire-size bias correction applied to the TCR pairs. False discovery rates were estimated in a later analysis by permuting HLA or CMV assignments 20 times. In a later analysis, co-occurring TCRs were grouped using DBSCAN, with TCRdist sequence similarity added in when clustering inside HLA-allele-positive subsets. Co-occurrence clustering excluded repertoires with fewer than 30,000 or more than 120,000 public chains, plus five with anomalous nucleotide sharing. TCRdb provides this immuneACCESS table in a form limited to in-frame rearrangements. Some clones are lacking; in checked studies, under half of them reflect an unresolved V gene, and why the rest are absent is not known. V, J and clone size reflect that table, while D and trimming were determined from the DNA. The sample includes around 170,000 clones, with 81% observed a single time. The ten largest clones take up 3% to 4.5% of the sample.

The CDR3 starts with the cysteine, ends with the phenylalanine, and has 14 residues. The read is trimmed to its CDR3 DNA, 42 bases read in frame from base 1. Trimming at the junction amounts to 2 bases on V and 5 bases on J, and the germline ends lie 13 bases apart. The germline V gene gives CDR1 as SGHRS and CDR2 as YFSETQ. Overall study results and their limits: Specific HLA alleles were associated with 16,951 TCR beta sequences at a false discovery rate of 0.05 in a later analysis. According to the authors, the approach could potentially be generalized to other disease states and immunological phenotypes. Some IMGT-functional V segments, including TRBV6-2 and TRBV6-3, could not be told apart with the 87-base-pair reads, so those segments were excluded. The study gave a list of 150 to 200 TCR beta chains associated with cytomegalovirus. Most CMV-associated TCR beta chains appeared to be HLA-restricted in a later analysis, and the HLA associations seemed to be driven largely by CMV exposure. A later analysis found that TCR association rates varied across HLA loci, with DRB1 alleles showing the most associated TCRs and HLA-C alleles the fewest. Roughly uniform sequencing depth across donors was assumed in presence/absence analyses, although this assumption may not hold. Across donors, most TCR sequences were observed very rarely, whereas some public TCRs were present in many individuals. Because counts were too low, around 18 rarely observed V segments, including chromosome 9 orphons, were left out of the earlier analysis of roughly 600 of the donors. An earlier analysis of around 500 of the donors showed that most TCR beta V segments appeared in productive rearrangements either about 87% or about 30% of the time, which broadly matched IMGT annotations. Cytomegalovirus status was reported to be diagnosed by the classifier with high specificity and sensitivity in both the original and validation cohorts. A later genetic analysis associated a missense DCLRE1C variant with V-gene and J-gene trimming of TCR beta chains, and an independent cohort replicated the association. HLA typing was unavailable for some donors at each locus, so association tests used only the typed subset. CMV serostatus was the only immune exposure information available for the cohort. Several of the top co-occurrence clusters appeared to be linked to parvovirus B19, influenza, CMV and Epstein-Barr virus, according to a later analysis. In a later genetic analysis, fewer N-insertions in productive TCRs were reported among donors in an Asian-associated ancestry cluster than the roughly 700-donor mean. In vitro tests confirmed that a few of the cytomegalovirus-associated TCR beta chains recognize cytomegalovirus antigens. In this cohort, only TCR beta chains were sequenced, and detectable features were limited by the absence of alpha or paired-chain data. A later analysis found that HLA-associated TCR beta chains were more clonally expanded and had lower generation probabilities than equally common non-associated chains. Strong co-occurrence of HLA alleles, especially DR and DQ, made assigning TCR associations to individual alleles difficult. A further reported finding was that TCR beta sequences accurately predicted the HLA-A and HLA-B alleles for most subjects in the first cohort. Linkage disequilibrium might explain the correlated functional status among segregating V segments, but an unknown experimental factor could not be ruled out. A group of highly shared sequence variants was considered likely to be a technical artifact of the sequencing pipeline.

Sequenced sample: PBMCs. This receptor was identified in a man aged 50 to 59 in good health and CMV-seronegative. This chain joins TRBV5-1 to TRBJ2-5, with TRBD1 tentatively as D gene (6 bases match). The nucleotides read TGCGCCAGCAGCTTACCGACAGGCGGGGAGACCCAGTACTTC. Its product reads: CASSLPTGGETQYF.